This T cell receptor beta chain was found in a study of siplizumab effects on memory and regulatory T cells. Regarding the study as a whole: Reactions containing siplizumab showed mappable alloreactive CD4+ clones averaging roughly 66% Treg-derived, versus approximately 28% in controls. The mapping of alloreactive clones to unstimulated subsets covered only a minor fraction of them.

Germline V gene data show CDR1 as SEHNR and CDR2 as FQNEAQ (reference sequence). Trimming removed 0 bases from V and 2 bases from J, with 7 bases in between. This CDR3 has 14 amino acids. This table comes from immunoSEQ multiplex PCR, and its TCRdb copy is limited to in-frame clones, with some not included. The repertoire holds about 52,000 clones, with around 97% as singletons. This clone was seen a few times. No antigen is known for it. Sequenced input: naive CD4+ T cells sorted from blood. The chain joins TRBV7-9 to TRBJ1-1; no definite D call. The origin of this receptor is a human donor in good health. In DNA form, the CDR3 reads TGTGCCAGCAGCTTAGCTGGCAGCAACACTGAAGCTTTCTTT. Encoded protein: CASSLAGSNTEAFF.